This TCR beta chain is from a study of shared clonotypes between healthy human individuals. Germline lookup yields CDR1 SNHLY and CDR2 FYNNEI. Germline trimming cut 8 bases from V and 4 bases from J; bases unmatched to any gene: 3. The CDR3 contains 13 residues. Profiled with immunoSEQ multiplex PCR; TCRdb holds only in-frame clones, not every one. The sample has approximately 940,000 clones; about three quarters are singletons. The material sequenced was memory CD4+ T cells sorted from blood. The sample's subset: CD45RA-negative fraction. This TCR derives from a man aged 18 to 29 in good health. V is TRBV2 and J is TRBJ1-4; 8 bases line up with TRBD1. Here the CDR3 DNA reads TGTGCCAGCCCCGACAGGGGTAATGAAAAACTGTTTTTT. Translated, it gives CASPDRGNEKLFF.